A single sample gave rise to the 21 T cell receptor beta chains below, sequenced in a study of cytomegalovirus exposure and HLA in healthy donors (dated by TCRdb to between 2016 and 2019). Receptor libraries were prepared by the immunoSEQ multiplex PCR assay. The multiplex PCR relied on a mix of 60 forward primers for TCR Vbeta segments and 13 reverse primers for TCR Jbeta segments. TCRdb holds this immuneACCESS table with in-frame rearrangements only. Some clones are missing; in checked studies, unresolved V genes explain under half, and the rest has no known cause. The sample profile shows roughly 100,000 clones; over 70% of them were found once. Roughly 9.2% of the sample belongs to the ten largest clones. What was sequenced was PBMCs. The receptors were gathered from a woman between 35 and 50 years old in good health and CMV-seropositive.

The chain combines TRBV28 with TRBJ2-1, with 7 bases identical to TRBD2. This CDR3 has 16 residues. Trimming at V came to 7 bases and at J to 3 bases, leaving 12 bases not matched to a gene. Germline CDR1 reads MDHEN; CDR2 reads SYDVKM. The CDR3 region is CASTFLTSGIYNEQFF. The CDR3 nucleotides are TGTGCCAGCACTTTTCTAACGAGCGGGATCTACAATGAGCAGTTCTTC.

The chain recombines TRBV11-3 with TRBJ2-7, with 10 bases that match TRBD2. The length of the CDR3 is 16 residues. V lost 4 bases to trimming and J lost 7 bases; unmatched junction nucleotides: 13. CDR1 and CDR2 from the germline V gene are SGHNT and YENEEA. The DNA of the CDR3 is TGTGCCAGCAGCTCGACTAGCGGGCCCCGGGGCAGGGAGCAGTACTTC. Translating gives CASSSTSGPRGREQYF.

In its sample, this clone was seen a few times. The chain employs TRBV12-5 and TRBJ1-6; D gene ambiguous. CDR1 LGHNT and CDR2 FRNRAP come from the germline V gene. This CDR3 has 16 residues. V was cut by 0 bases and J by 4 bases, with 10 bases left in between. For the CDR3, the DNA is TGTGCTAGTGGTTTGGTTCAGACGGGGTATAATTCACCCCTCCACTTT. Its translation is CASGLVQTGYNSPLHF.

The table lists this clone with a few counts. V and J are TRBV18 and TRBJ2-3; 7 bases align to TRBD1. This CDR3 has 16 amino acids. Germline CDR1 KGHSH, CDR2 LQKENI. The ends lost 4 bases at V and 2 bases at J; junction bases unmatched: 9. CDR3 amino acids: CASSRTGQTITDTQYF. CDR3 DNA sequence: TGTGCCAGCTCACGGACGGGACAGACAATCACAGATACGCAGTATTTT.

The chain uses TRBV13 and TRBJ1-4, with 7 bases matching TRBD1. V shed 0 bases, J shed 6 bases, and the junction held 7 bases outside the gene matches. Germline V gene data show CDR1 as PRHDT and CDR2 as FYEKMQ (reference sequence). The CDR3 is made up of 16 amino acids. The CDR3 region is CASSLGKQGVDEKLFF. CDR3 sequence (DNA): TGTGCCAGCAGCTTAGGGAAGCAGGGGGTAGATGAAAAACTGTTTTTT.

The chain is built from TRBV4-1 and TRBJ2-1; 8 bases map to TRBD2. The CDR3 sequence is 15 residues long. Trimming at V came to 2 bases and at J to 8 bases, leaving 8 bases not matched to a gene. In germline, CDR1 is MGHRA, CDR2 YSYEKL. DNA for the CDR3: TGCGCCAGCAGCCAACTTATAGCGGGATACGATGAGCAGTTCTTC. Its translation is CASSQLIAGYDEQFF.

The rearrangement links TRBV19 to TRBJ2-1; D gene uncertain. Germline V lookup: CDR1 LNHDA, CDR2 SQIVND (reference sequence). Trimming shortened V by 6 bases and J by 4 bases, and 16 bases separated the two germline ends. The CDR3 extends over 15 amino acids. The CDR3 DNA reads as TGTGCCAGTAGATCTCTAGTTATTAGGTACAATGAGCAGTTCTTC. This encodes CASRSLVIRYNEQFF.

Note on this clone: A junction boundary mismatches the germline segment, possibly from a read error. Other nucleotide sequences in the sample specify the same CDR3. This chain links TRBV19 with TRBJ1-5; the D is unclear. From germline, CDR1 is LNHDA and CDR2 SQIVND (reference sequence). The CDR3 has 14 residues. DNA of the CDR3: TGTGCCAGTAGTATCTCAGCGATCAATCAGCCCCAACATTTT. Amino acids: CASSISAINQPQHF.

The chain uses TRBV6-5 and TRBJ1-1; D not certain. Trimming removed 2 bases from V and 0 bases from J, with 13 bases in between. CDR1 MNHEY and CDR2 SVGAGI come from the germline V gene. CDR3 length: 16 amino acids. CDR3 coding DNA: TGTGCCAGCAGTTACAGTCACGAGGCCGTGAACACTGAAGCTTTCTTT. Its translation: CASSYSHEAVNTEAFF.

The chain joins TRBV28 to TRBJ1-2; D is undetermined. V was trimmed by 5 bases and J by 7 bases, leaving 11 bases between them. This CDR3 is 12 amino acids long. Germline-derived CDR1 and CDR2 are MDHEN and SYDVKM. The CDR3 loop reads CASSPREFGYTF. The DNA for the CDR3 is TGTGCCAGCAGTCCTCGAGAATTTGGCTACACCTTC.

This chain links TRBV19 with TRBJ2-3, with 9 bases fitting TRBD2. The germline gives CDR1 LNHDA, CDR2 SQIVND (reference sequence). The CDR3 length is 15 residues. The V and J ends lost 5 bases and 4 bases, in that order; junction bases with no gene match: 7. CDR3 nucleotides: TGTGCCAGTAGTGAAATAGCGGGGGTGGCAGATACGCAGTATTTT. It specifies CASSEIAGVADTQYF. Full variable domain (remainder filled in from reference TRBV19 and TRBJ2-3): DGGITQSPKYLFRKEGQNVTLSCEQNLNHDAMYWYRQDPGQGLRLIYYSQIVNDFQKGDIAEGYSVSREKKESFPLTVTSAQKNPTAFYLCASSEIAGVADTQYFGPGTRLTVL.

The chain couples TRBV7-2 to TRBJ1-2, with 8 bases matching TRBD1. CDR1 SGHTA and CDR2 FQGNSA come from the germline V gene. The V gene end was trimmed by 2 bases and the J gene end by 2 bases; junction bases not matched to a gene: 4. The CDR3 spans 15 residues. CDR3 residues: CASSLFQGANYGYTF. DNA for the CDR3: TGTGCCAGCAGCTTATTTCAGGGGGCGAACTATGGCTACACCTTC.

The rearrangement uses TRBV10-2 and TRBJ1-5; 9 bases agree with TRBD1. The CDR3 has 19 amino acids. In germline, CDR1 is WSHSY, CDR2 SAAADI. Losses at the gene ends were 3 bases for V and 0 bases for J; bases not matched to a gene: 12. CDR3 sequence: CASSDPWDRVGHSNQPQHF. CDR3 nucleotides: TGCGCCAGCAGTGACCCTTGGGACAGGGTCGGGCATAGCAATCAGCCCCAGCATTTT.

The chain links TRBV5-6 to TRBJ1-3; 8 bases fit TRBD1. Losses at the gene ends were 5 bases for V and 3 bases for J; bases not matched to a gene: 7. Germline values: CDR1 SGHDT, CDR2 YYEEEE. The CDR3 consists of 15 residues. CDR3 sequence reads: CASRVTGEGGNTIYF. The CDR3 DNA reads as TGTGCCAGCAGAGTGACAGGGGAAGGTGGAAACACCATATATTTT.

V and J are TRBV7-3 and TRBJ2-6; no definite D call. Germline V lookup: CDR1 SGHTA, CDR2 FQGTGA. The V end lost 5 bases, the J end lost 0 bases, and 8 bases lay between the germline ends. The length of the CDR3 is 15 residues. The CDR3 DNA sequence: TGTGCCAGCAGCCCACTTGGCTCTGGGGCCAACGTCCTGACTTTC. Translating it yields CASSPLGSGANVLTF.

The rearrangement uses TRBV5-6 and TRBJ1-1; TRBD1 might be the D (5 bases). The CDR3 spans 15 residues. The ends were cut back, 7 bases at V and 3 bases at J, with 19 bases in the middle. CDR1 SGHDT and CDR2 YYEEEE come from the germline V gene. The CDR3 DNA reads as TGTGCCAGCGCTCAGGGTGTAGGATGGGACACTGAAGCTTTCTTT. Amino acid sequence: CASAQGVGWDTEAFF.

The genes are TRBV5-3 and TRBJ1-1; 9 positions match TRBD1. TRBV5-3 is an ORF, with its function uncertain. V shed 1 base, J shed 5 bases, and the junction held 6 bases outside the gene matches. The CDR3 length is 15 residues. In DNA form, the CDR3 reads TGTGCCAGAAGCTTGAGGGGACAGGGTTGTACTGAAGCTTTCTTT. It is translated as CARSLRGQGCTEAFF.

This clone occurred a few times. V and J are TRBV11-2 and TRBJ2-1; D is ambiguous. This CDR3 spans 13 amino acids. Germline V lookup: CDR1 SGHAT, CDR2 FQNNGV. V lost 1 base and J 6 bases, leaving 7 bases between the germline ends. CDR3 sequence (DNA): TGTGCCAGCAGCTTAGTTAGTGTCAATGAGCAGTTCTTC. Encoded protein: CASSLVSVNEQFF.

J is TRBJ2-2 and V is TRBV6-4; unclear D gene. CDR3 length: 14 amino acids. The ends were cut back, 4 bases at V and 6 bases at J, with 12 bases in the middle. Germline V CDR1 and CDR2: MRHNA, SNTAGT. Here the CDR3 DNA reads TGTGCCAGCAGTGCCTCGCTAGGTGCCGGGGAGCTGTTTTTT. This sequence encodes CASSASLGAGELFF.

CDR3 in amino acids: CATSTAATNEKLFF. The CDR3 DNA sequence: TGTGCGACCTCCACAGCGGCAACTAATGAAAAACTGTTTTTT. The chain recombines TRBV28 with TRBJ1-4; no reliable D call. In germline, CDR1 is MDHEN, CDR2 SYDVKM. This CDR3 has 14 amino acids. Full variable domain (rest looked up from reference TRBV28 and TRBJ1-4): DVKVTQSSRYLVKRTGEKVFLECVQDMDHENMFWYRQDPGLGLRLIYFSYDVKMKEKGDIPEGYSVSREKKERFSLILESASTNQTSMYLCATSTAATNEKLFFGSGTQLSVL.

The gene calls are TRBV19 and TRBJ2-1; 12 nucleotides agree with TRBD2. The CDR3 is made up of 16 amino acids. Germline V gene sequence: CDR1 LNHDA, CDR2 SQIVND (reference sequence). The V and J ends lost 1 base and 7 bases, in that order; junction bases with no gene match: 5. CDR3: CASSIGGTSGQNEQFF. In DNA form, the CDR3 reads TGTGCCAGTAGTATAGGTGGGACTAGCGGGCAGAATGAGCAGTTCTTC.